A selection of T cell receptor beta chains follows, all from one sample in a study of CD8+CD57+ T cells in acquired aplastic anemia. MiXCR was run by TCRdb on the reads, yielding one entry per CDR3 protein. The data show about 270,000 distinct CDR3 sequences, with roughly three fifths seen just once and around 8% held by the top ten. The sequencing sample was made of sorted CD4+, CD8+, or CD8+CD57+ T cells (not recorded which) from PBMCs. The source of these receptors is a human donor with severe aplastic anemia or a healthy control (not recorded which). Both conserved end residues are part of each CDR3. The order of the fields is CDR3 protein, CDR3 DNA, clone size, V gene, J gene, D gene. The D gene is left open where the match is weak. For some rows the clone size is stated as once, few or many, or as a class when expanded; others skip it.

CDR3 protein: CASRPGYGYTF
CDR3 DNA: TGTGCCAGCCGTCCAGGGTATGGCTACACCTTC
clone size: NA
V gene: TRBV2
J gene: TRBJ1-2
D gene: NA

CDR3 protein: CASSSGTGGADSNQPQHF
CDR3 DNA: TGTGCCAGCAGCTCCGGGACAGGGGGCGCCGATAGCAATCAGCCCCAGCATTTT
clone size: NA
V gene: TRBV24-1
J gene: TRBJ1-5
D gene: TRBD1

CDR3 protein: CASSTAGQTYNSPLHF
CDR3 DNA: TGTGCCAGCAGTACCGCGGGACAGACCTATAATTCACCCCTCCACTTT
clone size: many
V gene: TRBV6-2/TRBV6-3
J gene: TRBJ1-6
D gene: TRBD1

CDR3 protein: CSVESPSDSSYEQYF
CDR3 DNA: TGCAGCGTTGAATCCCCCTCTGACAGCTCCTACGAGCAGTACTTC
clone size: few
V gene: TRBV29-1
J gene: TRBJ2-7
D gene: NA

CDR3 protein: CASSSGGPKRDTIYF
CDR3 DNA: TGTGCCAGCAGCTCCGGAGGGCCTAAGCGGGACACCATATATTTT
clone size: NA
V gene: TRBV7-2
J gene: TRBJ1-3
D gene: NA

CDR3 protein: CASSLLGANEQFF
CDR3 DNA: TGTGCCAGCAGCCTCCTCGGGGCCAATGAGCAGTTCTTC
clone size: once
V gene: TRBV7-3
J gene: TRBJ2-1
D gene: NA

CDR3 protein: CASSLAARGQGEAFF
CDR3 DNA: TGTGCCAGCAGCTTAGCGGCCAGGGGGCAGGGTGAAGCCTTCTTT
clone size: NA
V gene: TRBV7-6
J gene: TRBJ1-1
D gene: TRBD1

CDR3 protein: CASGLSARVSNQPQHF
CDR3 DNA: TGTGCTAGTGGTTTGTCGGCCAGGGTTAGCAATCAGCCCCAGCATTTT
clone size: many
V gene: TRBV12-5
J gene: TRBJ1-5
D gene: NA

CDR3 protein: CASMDRPWGGYTF
CDR3 DNA: TGTGCCAGCATGGACAGGCCGTGGGGTGGCTACACCTTC
clone size: NA
V gene: TRBV2
J gene: TRBJ1-2
D gene: TRBD1

CDR3 protein: CASTPGQAISNQPQHF
CDR3 DNA: TGCGCCAGCACCCCCGGACAGGCGATTAGCAATCAGCCCCAGCATTTT
clone size: NA
V gene: TRBV10-1
J gene: TRBJ1-5
D gene: TRBD1

CDR3 protein: CASSVGSSGPYEQYF
CDR3 DNA: TGTGCCAGCAGCGTAGGATCCTCGGGCCCCTACGAGCAGTACTTC
clone size: many
V gene: TRBV9
J gene: TRBJ2-7
D gene: NA

CDR3 protein: CASSTPKATSGNTIYF
CDR3 DNA: TGTGCCAGCAGCACCCCTAAGGCTACCTCTGGAAACACCATATATTTT
clone size: once
V gene: TRBV7-9
J gene: TRBJ1-3
D gene: NA

CDR3 protein: CAISDRDRVLTAANVLTF
CDR3 DNA: TGTGCCATCAGTGATAGGGACAGGGTTCTTACTGCGGCCAACGTCCTGACTTTC
clone size: once
V gene: TRBV10-3
J gene: TRBJ2-6
D gene: TRBD1

CDR3 protein: CASRDRKMTDTQYF
CDR3 DNA: TGTGCCAGTCGGGACCGAAAAATGACAGATACGCAGTATTTT
clone size: NA
V gene: TRBV19
J gene: TRBJ2-3
D gene: NA

CDR3 protein: CSVSDRLETQYF
CDR3 DNA: TGCAGCGTTAGCGACAGGCTAGAGACCCAGTACTTC
clone size: NA
V gene: TRBV20-1
J gene: TRBJ2-5
D gene: NA

CDR3 protein: CASSFPRTGENEQYF
CDR3 DNA: TGCGCCAGCAGCTTCCCCCGGACAGGGGAGAACGAGCAGTACTTC
clone size: NA
V gene: TRBV5-1
J gene: TRBJ2-7
D gene: TRBD1

CDR3 protein: CASGQGDNQPQHF
CDR3 DNA: TGTGCCAGCGGACAGGGGGACAATCAGCCCCAGCATTTT
clone size: NA
V gene: TRBV2
J gene: TRBJ1-5
D gene: TRBD1

CDR3 protein: CSGGGQLNTEAFF
CDR3 DNA: TGCAGCGGGGGCGGACAGTTGAACACTGAAGCTTTCTTT
clone size: many
V gene: TRBV29-1
J gene: TRBJ1-1
D gene: NA

CDR3 protein: CASSDGLYNEQFF
CDR3 DNA: TGTGCCAGCAGTGACGGACTTTACAATGAGCAGTTCTTC
clone size: once
V gene: TRBV2
J gene: TRBJ2-1
D gene: NA

CDR3 protein: CASNRQGRETQYF
CDR3 DNA: TGTGCCAGCAACCGACAGGGCCGAGAGACCCAGTACTTC
clone size: NA
V gene: TRBV7-2
J gene: TRBJ2-5
D gene: TRBD1

CDR3 protein: CATSETRTGNTEAFF
CDR3 DNA: TGTGCCACCAGCGAAACTCGGACAGGTAACACTGAAGCTTTCTTT
clone size: NA
V gene: TRBV24-1
J gene: TRBJ1-1
D gene: TRBD1

CDR3 protein: CASSLGARDYEQYF
CDR3 DNA: TGTGCCAGCAGCTTAGGCGCCAGAGACTACGAGCAGTACTTC
clone size: NA
V gene: TRBV7-2
J gene: TRBJ2-7
D gene: NA

CDR3 protein: CATSGYAGGFFGEQFF
CDR3 DNA: TGTGCCACCAGCGGGTACGCGGGGGGTTTCTTCGGTGAGCAGTTCTTC
clone size: many
V gene: TRBV15
J gene: TRBJ2-1
D gene: TRBD2

CDR3 protein: CASSHRSISGAFTDTQYF
CDR3 DNA: TGTGCCAGCAGCCATAGGTCTATTAGCGGGGCCTTCACAGATACGCAGTATTTT
clone size: many
V gene: TRBV4-2
J gene: TRBJ2-3
D gene: TRBD2

CDR3 protein: CASSATTGGSYEQYF
CDR3 DNA: TGTGCCAGCAGCGCGACGACAGGCGGCTCCTACGAGCAGTACTTC
clone size: few
V gene: TRBV7-9
J gene: TRBJ2-7
D gene: NA

CDR3 protein: CASSMGPDTQYF
CDR3 DNA: TGTGCCAGTAGTATGGGTCCAGATACGCAGTATTTT
clone size: few
V gene: TRBV19
J gene: TRBJ2-3
D gene: NA

CDR3 protein: CASSSLTDTQYF
CDR3 DNA: TGTGCCAGCAGCTCCCTCACAGATACGCAGTATTTT
clone size: few
V gene: TRBV7-6
J gene: TRBJ2-3
D gene: NA

CDR3 protein: CASSLSLNDRSSGANVLTF
CDR3 DNA: TGTGCCAGCAGTTTATCTCTAAACGACCGGAGCTCTGGGGCCAACGTCCTGACTTTC
clone size: many
V gene: TRBV12-3/TRBV12-4
J gene: TRBJ2-6
D gene: NA

CDR3 protein: CASDRGRRGVRGQYF
CDR3 DNA: TGTGCCAGCGACCGGGGGAGGCGGGGGGTCCGAGGGCAGTATTTT
clone size: NA
V gene: TRBV7-8
J gene: TRBJ2-3
D gene: TRBD2

CDR3 protein: CASSLARSSYNEQFF
CDR3 DNA: TGTGCCAGCAGCTTAGCGCGGAGCTCCTACAATGAGCAGTTCTTC
clone size: few
V gene: TRBV5-1
J gene: TRBJ2-1
D gene: NA

CDR3 protein: CAITGGVNSPLHF
CDR3 DNA: TGTGCCATCACGGGAGGGGTCAATTCACCCCTCCACTTT
clone size: NA
V gene: TRBV10-3
J gene: TRBJ1-6
D gene: NA

CDR3 protein: CASSLGFGRATQYF
CDR3 DNA: TGTGCCAGCAGCTTAGGTTTTGGGAGGGCGACCCAGTACTTC
clone size: NA
V gene: TRBV7-3
J gene: TRBJ2-5
D gene: TRBD2

CDR3 protein: CASSPPSRDTAYEQYF
CDR3 DNA: TGTGCCAGCTCACCACCGTCTAGGGACACAGCCTACGAGCAGTACTTC
clone size: many
V gene: TRBV18
J gene: TRBJ2-7
D gene: NA

CDR3 protein: CASSPSRLAGGFTREQYF
CDR3 DNA: TGTGCCAGCAGTCCGTCTCGACTAGCGGGAGGGTTCACTAGGGAGCAGTACTTC
clone size: NA
V gene: TRBV11-2
J gene: TRBJ2-7
D gene: TRBD2

CDR3 protein: CATSRDGPFPAFF
CDR3 DNA: TGTGCCACCAGCAGAGATGGCCCCTTCCCAGCTTTCTTT
clone size: NA
V gene: TRBV15
J gene: TRBJ1-1
D gene: NA

CDR3 protein: CSARELGQASGHTF
CDR3 DNA: TGCAGTGCTAGAGAACTCGGGCAGGCGAGTGGCCACACCTTC
clone size: NA
V gene: TRBV20-1
J gene: TRBJ1-2
D gene: NA

CDR3 protein: CASSGVRGNTEAFF
CDR3 DNA: TGCGCCAGCAGTGGTGTGAGGGGGAACACTGAAGCTTTCTTT
clone size: NA
V gene: TRBV10-2
J gene: TRBJ1-1
D gene: NA

CDR3 protein: CASWDEGYEQYF
CDR3 DNA: TGTGCCAGCTGGGACGAGGGATACGAGCAGTACTTC
clone size: NA
V gene: TRBV28
J gene: TRBJ2-7
D gene: NA

CDR3 protein: CASSEAGGAMRASTEAFF
CDR3 DNA: TGTGCCAGCAGTGAGGCTGGGGGGGCGATGAGGGCGAGCACTGAAGCTTTCTTT
clone size: NA
V gene: TRBV25-1
J gene: TRBJ1-1
D gene: NA

CDR3 protein: CASSLRQGLRDNFMSGYTF
CDR3 DNA: TGTGCCAGCAGCCTCCGACAGGGGCTTAGGGACAACTTCATGAGTGGCTACACCTTC
clone size: NA
V gene: TRBV13
J gene: TRBJ1-2
D gene: TRBD1

CDR3 protein: CSANGHGRDTQFF
CDR3 DNA: TGCAGTGCTAATGGACACGGAAGAGATACGCAGTTCTTC
clone size: once
V gene: TRBV20-1
J gene: TRBJ2-1
D gene: NA